This T cell receptor (beta chain) was identified in a study of blood T cell repertoires in COVID-19. With V trimmed by 4 bases and J by 2 bases, 3 bases remained unmatched. The germline gives CDR1 MGHDK, CDR2 SYGVNS. The CDR3 length is 14 residues. Only in-frame clones appear in the TCRdb table, and some are missing; sequencing was by immunoSEQ multiplex PCR. The profile covers about 240,000 clones, with roughly 86% appearing a single time and under 0.95% taken by the ten largest. The V gene is TRBV25-1, the J gene TRBJ2-3; 7 bases map to TRBD1. This receptor was obtained from a woman in her twenties or thirties with acute or convalescent COVID-19. The material sequenced was peripheral blood. CDR3 residues: CASSAGQNTDTQYF. The CDR3 nucleotides are TGTGCCAGCAGTGCGGGACAGAACACAGATACGCAGTATTTT.